This T cell receptor beta chain emerged from a study of pediatric ulcerative colitis. One to two pinch biopsies were taken from the rectum during colonoscopy. As to this clone: Antigen unknown.

Study results and limitations: Blood-rectal clonal overlap within each person was significantly higher in ulcerative colitis patients than controls.

The method was immunoSEQ multiplex PCR; TCRdb's version includes in-frame clones alone and lacks a portion of them. The sample includes 30,000 to 40,000 clones, 60% to 85% of them seen just once. CDR1 and CDR2 (germline): SGHTA, FQGTGA. V was shortened by 5 bases and J by 4 bases, with 17 bases between the two germline ends. The CDR3 runs 15 residues. This receptor was identified in a boy younger than 18 with severe ulcerative colitis. Sequenced input: gut tissue. The chain carries TRBV7-3 and TRBJ1-1, with a weak D call TRBD1 (6 bases). The CDR3 DNA reads TGTGCCAGCAGCATTTGGGGACAAGCTTCCACTGAAGCTTTCTTT. It specifies CASSIWGQASTEAFF.